The sequence of this T cell receptor beta chain was determined in a study of cytomegalovirus exposure and HLA in healthy donors. Study at large: As released early, the data held roughly 85 million unique TCRs from HLA-typed donors. General study findings and limits: Highly shared sequence variants in one cluster were likely a sequencing artifact.

PCR employed 60 Vbeta and 13 Jbeta primers. Repertoires were generated with immunoSEQ multiplex PCR, while TCRdb's copy carries only in-frame clones and drops some. The repertoire holds 150,000 to 200,000 clones, with around four fifths as singletons. As regards this clone: Its antigen remains unknown.

V trimming: 3 bases; J trimming: 0 bases; junction bases outside the gene matches: 3. The CDR3 spans 17 residues. Germline V gene sequence: CDR1 SEHNR, CDR2 FQNEAQ (reference sequence). This sequence was found in a man aged 18 to 29 in good health and CMV-seronegative. Sequenced: PBMCs. The chain couples TRBV7-9 to TRBJ2-2; 11 nucleotides line up with TRBD2. The CDR3, as DNA: TGTGCCAGCAGCTTCTCACTAGCGGGGGCGAACACCGGGGAGCTGTTTTTT. Its protein is CASSFSLAGANTGELFF.